The rows below give T cell receptor beta chains drawn from one sample of a study of glioma-infiltrating T cells after dendritic cell vaccination. The table came from immunoSEQ multiplex PCR; TCRdb's copy has only in-frame clones and leaves some out. The sample has about 92,000 clones; 85% to 90% are singletons. Sequences were derived from blood, sampled before dendritic cell vaccination. These receptors all stem from a human donor with glioblastoma. CDR3s include the opening cysteine and the closing phenylalanine or tryptophan. A D gene is named only where the DNA matches it firmly. Clone size is not always given. Where it is, it says once, few, many or a class for expanded clones.

.	TRBD2	TRBJ2-1	TRBV28	TGTGCCAGCAGTTTATCCCCGGGACTAGCGGGAATCGATGAGCAGTTCTTC	CASSLSPGLAGIDEQFF
.	TRBD1	TRBJ1-5	TRBV2	TGTGCCAGCAGTGGGGGGACAGGGGAATCTCAGCCCCAGCATTTT	CASSGGTGESQPQHF
.	.	TRBJ2-1	TRBV7-8	TGTGCCAGCAGCTTATCAGGTATGGGAGACACCTACAATGAGCAGTTCTTC	CASSLSGMGDTYNEQFF
once	TRBD2	TRBJ2-7	TRBV11-2	TGTGCCAGCAGCCCCAATAGCGGGGGACTCCCGTACGAGCAGTACTTC	CASSPNSGGLPYEQYF
.	TRBD1	TRBJ2-5	TRBV5-6	TGTGCCAGCAGCTTGGTTCAGGGGGCCCAAGAGACCCAGTACTTC	CASSLVQGAQETQYF
.	.	TRBJ1-2	TRBV18	TGTGCCAGCTCAGAGGGATCTTATGGCTACACCTTC	CASSEGSYGYTF
.	TRBD2	TRBJ2-1	TRBV19	TGTGCCAGTAGTGAAAAGGGACTAGCGGGGAACAATGAGCAGTTCTTC	CASSEKGLAGNNEQFF
.	.	TRBJ1-1	TRBV7-6	TGTGCCAGCAGCCGAACGAGGGGGGGATTGGGCACTGAAGCTTTCTTT	CASSRTRGGLGTEAFF
.	TRBD2	TRBJ2-7	TRBV11-1	TGTGCCAGCAGCTCCATAGCGGGTGTACAGGTCGCGCAGTACTTC	CASSSIAGVQVAQYF
.	.	TRBJ2-7	TRBV11-2	TGTGCCAGCAGATTGACACCCACCTACGAGCAGTACTTC	CASRLTPTYEQYF
few	TRBD1	TRBJ1-1	TRBV9	TGTGCCAGCAGCGTCCTGGCTTTGGGACAGGGGAACACTGAAGCTTTCTTT	CASSVLALGQGNTEAFF
once	.	TRBJ2-2	TRBV7-9	TGTGCCAGCAGCTTCCTTTCCGGGGAGCTGTTTTTT	CASSFLSGELFF
.	TRBD1	TRBJ1-2	TRBV10-1	TGCGCCAGCAGCGCCGGGACAGGGGGCTCCAGCTATGGCTACACCTTC	CASSAGTGGSSYGYTF
.	.	TRBJ1-5	TRBV7-9	TGTGCCAGCAGCTTGGACACCCTAAGCAATCAGCCCCAGCATTTT	CASSLDTLSNQPQHF
once	TRBD2	TRBJ2-7	TRBV6-4	TGTGCCAGCAGTGCCCGACTAGCGGGGGACTACGAGCAGTACTTC	CASSARLAGDYEQYF
.	.	TRBJ1-2	TRBV5-4	TGTGCCAGCAGCTTCTTGACTTCAGGGGAGGGGGTCTATGGCTACACCTTC	CASSFLTSGEGVYGYTF
.	TRBD1	TRBJ2-2	TRBV2	TGTGCCAGCAGTGGGACAGGGCTGAACACCGGGGAGCTGTTTTTT	CASSGTGLNTGELFF
.	.	TRBJ2-4	TRBV21-1	TGTGCCAGCAGCAACGGGGGGGTGGCCAAAAACATTCAGTACTTC	CASSNGGVAKNIQYF
once	.	TRBJ1-5	TRBV2	TGTGCCAGCAGGGTAGGACAAGGCAATCAGCCCCAGCATTTT	CASRVGQGNQPQHF
.	TRBD2	TRBJ2-7	TRBV9	TGTGCCAGCAGCGTAGGGGTTAGCGGGAGCTACGAGCAGTACTTC	CASSVGVSGSYEQYF
.	.	TRBJ2-2	TRBV18	TGTGCCAGCTCACGGGGACTGTCGAACACCGGGGAGCTGTTTTTT	CASSRGLSNTGELFF
.	.	TRBJ1-6	TRBV6-1	TGTGCCAGCAGTGAAATGCTACCGCATGGTGGTTCACCCCTCCACTTT	CASSEMLPHGGSPLHF
.	.	TRBJ2-2	TRBV28	TGTGCCAGCAGTTTACTACGACTCAACACCGGGGAGCTGTTTTTT	CASSLLRLNTGELFF
.	TRBD2	TRBJ2-7	TRBV2	TGTGCCAGTGCGGGAGCCTACGAGCAGTACTTC	CASAGAYEQYF
few	.	TRBJ1-3	TRBV4-3	TGCGCCAGCAGCCCCACCCCGACACAGAGCTCTGGAAACACCATATATTTT	CASSPTPTQSSGNTIYF
.	.	TRBJ2-7	TRBV4-3	TGCGCCAGCAGCCAAGGGAGTCTGAATTTCTACGAGCAGTACTTC	CASSQGSLNFYEQYF
.	.	TRBJ1-6	TRBV5-6	TGTGCCAGCAGCTCGCAGGGGAATTCACCCCTCCACTTT	CASSSQGNSPLHF
.	.	TRBJ2-1	TRBV7-2	TGTGCCAGCAGCTTATTACTCGGGGCAGGGGTAGACAATGAGCAGTTCTTC	CASSLLLGAGVDNEQFF
.	TRBD2	TRBJ2-1	TRBV7-6	TGTGCCAGCAGCCCCGGACTAGCGGGAGAGAGGAATGAGCAGTTCTTC	CASSPGLAGERNEQFF
.	TRBD2	TRBJ2-7	TRBV4-1	TGCGCCAGCAGCCGCGAAACCGGACTAGCGGGAATGTACTTC	CASSRETGLAGMYF
.	TRBD1	TRBJ1-1	TRBV6-5	TGTGCCAGCAGCCTCGGACAGGGTGGAGCTGAAGCTTTCTTT	CASSLGQGGAEAFF
.	TRBD1	TRBJ1-2	TRBV18	TGTGCCAGCTCACCTCAGGGGGCCGCGGACTATGGCTACACCTTC	CASSPQGAADYGYTF
.	.	TRBJ1-4	TRBV5-1	TGCGCCAGCAGCTTTCAAGGGGCAACTAATGAAAAACTGTTTTTT	CASSFQGATNEKLFF
.	.	TRBJ2-7	TRBV7-6	TGTGCCAGCAGCTTCGACTCCCACGAGCAGTACTTC	CASSFDSHEQYF
.	TRBD2	TRBJ2-2	TRBV9	TGTGCCAGCAGCGTAGACCCGGGGGGGAACACCGGGGAGCTGTTTTTT	CASSVDPGGNTGELFF
.	TRBD1	TRBJ1-1	TRBV11-2	TGTGCCAGCAGCTTAGTAGGGACAGGGTCTGAAGCTTTCTTT	CASSLVGTGSEAFF
.	.	TRBJ1-5	TRBV5-1	TGCGCCAGCAGCTTGGCCGGTCTTTCCCATCAGCCCCAGCATTTT	CASSLAGLSHQPQHF
.	TRBD1	TRBJ2-5	TRBV6-7	TGTGCCAGCAGTTACTCGCAGACCGGGACAGGGGGTCGAGAGACCCAGTACTTC	CASSYSQTGTGGRETQYF
.	.	TRBJ1-1	TRBV5-1	TGCGCCAGCAGCCCCGGACAGATGAACACTGAAGCTTTCTTT	CASSPGQMNTEAFF
.	.	TRBJ1-1	TRBV2	TGTGCCAGCAGTGCAGGGGTATTTTCTGAAGCTTTCTTT	CASSAGVFSEAFF
.	TRBD2	TRBJ2-5	TRBV7-2	TGTGCCAGCAGCTTAACCCCACTAGCGGGAGTTACAGAGACCCAGTACTTC	CASSLTPLAGVTETQYF